The T cell receptor beta chain described here comes from a study of shared clonotypes between healthy human individuals. CDR1 is MNHNS and CDR2 is SASEGT in the germline V gene. The CDR3 length is 14 residues. Trimming removed 6 bases at V and 2 bases at J, with 14 bases between. Whole-study findings and limits: In a few donors, around 5% of naive CD4 clonotypes appeared in common. The four-donor shared clonotypes exceeded non-shared clonotypes in generation probability, with non-shared ones scoring lower.

About this clone: Its antigen is as yet unknown.

It was roughly 190 ng DNA, approximately 30,000 T cell genomes, that sorted-subset replicate PCRs used. The protocol was immunoSEQ multiplex PCR, while the TCRdb copy is restricted to in-frame clones and leaves out a portion. The table records 2 million to 2.5 million clones, 93% of them present only once. The sample comprised naive CD4+ T cells from PBMCs. Subset defined: CD45RA+ positively selected. This TCR derives from a man between 18 and 29 years old in good health. Some clones in this sample may be carry-over from other donors' samples. The chain links TRBV6-1 to TRBJ2-7; possible D gene TRBD2, 5 bases. This chain's CDR3 is CASSERTGTYEQYF. Written as DNA, the CDR3 is TGTGCCAGCAGCGAACGGACTGGTACCTACGAGCAGTACTTC.